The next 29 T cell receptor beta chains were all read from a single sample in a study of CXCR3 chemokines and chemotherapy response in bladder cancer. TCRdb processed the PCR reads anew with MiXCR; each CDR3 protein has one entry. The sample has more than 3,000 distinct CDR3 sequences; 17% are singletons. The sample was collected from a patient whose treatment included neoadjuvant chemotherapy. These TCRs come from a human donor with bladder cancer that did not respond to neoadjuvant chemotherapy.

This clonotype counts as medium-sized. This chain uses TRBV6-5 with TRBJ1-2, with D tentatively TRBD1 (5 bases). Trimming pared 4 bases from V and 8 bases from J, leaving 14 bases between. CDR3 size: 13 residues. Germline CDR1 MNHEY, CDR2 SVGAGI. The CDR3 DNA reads TGTGCCAGCAGTTCCTCCGGGGCTAGCGGCTACACCTTC. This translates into CASSSSGASGYTF.

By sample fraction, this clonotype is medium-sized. CDR3 in amino acids: CASSLTRTRGVPDTQYF. The DNA of the CDR3 is TGTGCCAGCAGCCTGACGCGGACTAGGGGGGTACCAGATACGCAGTATTTT. The chain couples TRBV11-2 to TRBJ2-3; tentatively, D is TRBD2 (7 bases). In germline, CDR1 is SGHAT, CDR2 FQNNGV. The CDR3 is 17 residues long. V lost 5 bases to trimming and J lost 4 bases, with 22 bases between them.

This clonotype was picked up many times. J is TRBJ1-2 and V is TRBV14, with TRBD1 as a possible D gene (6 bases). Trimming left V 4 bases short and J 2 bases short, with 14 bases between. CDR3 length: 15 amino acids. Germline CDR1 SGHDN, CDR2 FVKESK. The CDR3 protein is CASSLGGGKNYGYTF. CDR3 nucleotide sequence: TGTGCCAGCAGCCTCGGAGGGGGAAAGAACTATGGCTACACCTTC. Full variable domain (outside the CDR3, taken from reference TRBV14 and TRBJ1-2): EAGVTQFPSHSVIEKGQTVTLRCDPISGHDNLYWYRRVMGKEIKFLLHFVKESKQDESGMPNNRFLAERTGGTYSTLKVQPAELEDSGVYFCASSLGGGKNYGYTFGSGTRLTVV.

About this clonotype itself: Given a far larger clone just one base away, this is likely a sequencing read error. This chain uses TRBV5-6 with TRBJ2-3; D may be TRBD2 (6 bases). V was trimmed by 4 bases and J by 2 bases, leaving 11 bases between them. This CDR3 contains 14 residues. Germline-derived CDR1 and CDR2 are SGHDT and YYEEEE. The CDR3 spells CASSQEGHTDTQYF. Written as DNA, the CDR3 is TGTGCCAGCAGCCAGGAGGGCCACACAGATACGCAGTATTTT.

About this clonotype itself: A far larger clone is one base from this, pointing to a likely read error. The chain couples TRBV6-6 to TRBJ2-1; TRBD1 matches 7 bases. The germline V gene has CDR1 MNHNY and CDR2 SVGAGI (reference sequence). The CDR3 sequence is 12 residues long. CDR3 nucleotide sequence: TGTACCATCAGTGAAGGGGGCGGCGAGCAGTTCTTC. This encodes CTISEGGGEQFF.

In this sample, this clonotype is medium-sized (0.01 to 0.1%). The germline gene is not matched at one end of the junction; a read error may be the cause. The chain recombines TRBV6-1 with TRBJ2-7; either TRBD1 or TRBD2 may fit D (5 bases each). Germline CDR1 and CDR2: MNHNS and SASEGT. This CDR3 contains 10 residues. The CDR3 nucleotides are TGTGCCAGCAGGTTCAGGGAGCCGTACTTC. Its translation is CASRFREPYF.

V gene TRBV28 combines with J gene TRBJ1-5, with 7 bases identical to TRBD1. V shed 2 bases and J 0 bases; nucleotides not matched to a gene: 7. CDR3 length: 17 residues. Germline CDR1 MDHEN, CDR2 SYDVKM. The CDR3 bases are TGTGCCAGCAGTTTAGGCCCGACAGGGTTTAGCAATCAGCCCCAGCATTTT. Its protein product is CASSLGPTGFSNQPQHF.

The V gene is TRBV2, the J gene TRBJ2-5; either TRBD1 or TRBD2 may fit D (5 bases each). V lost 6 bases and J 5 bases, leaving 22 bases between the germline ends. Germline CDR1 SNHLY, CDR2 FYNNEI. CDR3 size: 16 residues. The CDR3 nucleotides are TGTGCCAGCAGGGCCCGGGGAGTAGTGGGGGTGGAGACCCAGTACTTC. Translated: CASRARGVVGVETQYF.

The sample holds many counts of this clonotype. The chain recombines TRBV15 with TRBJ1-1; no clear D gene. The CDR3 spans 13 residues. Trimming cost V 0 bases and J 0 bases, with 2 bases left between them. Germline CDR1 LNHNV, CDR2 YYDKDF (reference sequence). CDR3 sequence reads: CATSRDMNTEAFF. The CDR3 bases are TGTGCCACCAGCAGAGATATGAACACTGAAGCTTTCTTT.

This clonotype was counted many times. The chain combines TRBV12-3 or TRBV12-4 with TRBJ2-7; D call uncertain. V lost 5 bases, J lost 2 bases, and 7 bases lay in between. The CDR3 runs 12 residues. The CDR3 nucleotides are TGTGCCAGCAGTCAAAGTGCCTACGAGCAGTACTTC. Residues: CASSQSAYEQYF.

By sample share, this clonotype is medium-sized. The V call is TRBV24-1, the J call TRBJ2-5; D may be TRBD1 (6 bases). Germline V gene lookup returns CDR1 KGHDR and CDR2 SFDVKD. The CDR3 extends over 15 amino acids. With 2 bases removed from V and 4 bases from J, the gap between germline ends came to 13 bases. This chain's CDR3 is CATSDSQGAGETQYF. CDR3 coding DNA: TGTGCCACCAGTGATTCACAGGGTGCAGGAGAGACCCAGTACTTC.

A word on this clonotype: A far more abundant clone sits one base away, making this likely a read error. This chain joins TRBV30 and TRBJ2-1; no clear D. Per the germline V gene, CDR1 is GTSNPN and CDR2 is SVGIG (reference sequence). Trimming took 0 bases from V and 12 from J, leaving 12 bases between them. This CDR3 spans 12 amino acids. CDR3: CAWSVRRSPQFF. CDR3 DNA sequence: TGTGCCTGGAGTGTACGTAGGTCTCCGCAGTTCTTC.

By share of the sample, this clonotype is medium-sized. CDR3: CASSPPGGANHGYTF. CDR3 DNA sequence: TGTGCCAGCTCGCCTCCAGGGGGCGCTAATCATGGCTACACCTTC. V is TRBV18 and J is TRBJ1-2; 8 bases map to TRBD1. This CDR3 is 15 amino acids long. V was pared by 6 bases and J by 6 bases, with 12 bases of the junction left unmatched. Germline assignment: CDR1 KGHSH and CDR2 LQKENI.

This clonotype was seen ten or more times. CDR3 sequence reads: CASSLGTGGQETQYF. The CDR3 nucleotides are TGTGCCAGCAGCTTAGGGACAGGGGGTCAAGAGACCCAGTACTTC. The genes are TRBV7-9 and TRBJ2-5; 10 bases are a match to TRBD1. The CDR3 is 15 amino acids. In germline, CDR1 is SEHNR, CDR2 FQNEAQ (reference sequence). V shed 1 base, J shed 2 bases, and the junction held 1 base outside the gene matches.

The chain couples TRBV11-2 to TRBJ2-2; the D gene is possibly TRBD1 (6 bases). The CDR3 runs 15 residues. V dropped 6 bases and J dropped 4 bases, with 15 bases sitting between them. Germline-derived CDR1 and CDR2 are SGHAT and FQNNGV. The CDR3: CASRPTGQGTGELFF. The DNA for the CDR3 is TGTGCCAGCAGACCCACGGGACAAGGCACCGGGGAGCTGTTTTTT.

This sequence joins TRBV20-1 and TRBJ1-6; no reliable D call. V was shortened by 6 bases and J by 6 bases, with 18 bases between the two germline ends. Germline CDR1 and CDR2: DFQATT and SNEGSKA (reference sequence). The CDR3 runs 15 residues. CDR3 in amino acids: CSASMLDRFNSPLHF. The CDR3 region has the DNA TGCAGTGCCAGTATGTTGGACCGCTTTAATTCACCCCTCCACTTT.

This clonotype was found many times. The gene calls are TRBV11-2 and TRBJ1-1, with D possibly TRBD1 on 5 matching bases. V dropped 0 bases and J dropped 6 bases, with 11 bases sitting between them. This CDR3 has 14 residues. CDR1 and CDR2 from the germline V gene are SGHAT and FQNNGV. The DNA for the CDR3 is TGTGCCAGCAGCTTAGATCTTGGGACGGCTGAAGCTTTCTTT. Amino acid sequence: CASSLDLGTAEAFF.

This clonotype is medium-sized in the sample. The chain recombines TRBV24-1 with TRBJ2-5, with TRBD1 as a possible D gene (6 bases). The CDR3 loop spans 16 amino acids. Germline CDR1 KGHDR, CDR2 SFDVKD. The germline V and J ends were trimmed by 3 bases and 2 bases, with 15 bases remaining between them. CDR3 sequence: CATSDGGRENQETQYF. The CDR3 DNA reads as TGTGCCACCAGTGATGGGGGCAGGGAAAATCAAGAGACCCAGTACTTC.

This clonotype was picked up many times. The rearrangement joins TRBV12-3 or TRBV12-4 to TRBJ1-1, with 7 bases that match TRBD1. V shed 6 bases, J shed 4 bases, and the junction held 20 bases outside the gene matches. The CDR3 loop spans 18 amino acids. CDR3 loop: CASSEKSGARGGGTEAFF. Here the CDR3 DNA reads TGTGCCAGCAGCGAGAAGAGCGGGGCCAGGGGGGGTGGCACTGAAGCTTTCTTT.

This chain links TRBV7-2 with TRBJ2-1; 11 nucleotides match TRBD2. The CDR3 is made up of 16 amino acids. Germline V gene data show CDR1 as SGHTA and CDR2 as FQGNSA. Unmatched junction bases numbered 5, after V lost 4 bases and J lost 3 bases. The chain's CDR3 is CASSSSSGGLYNEQFF. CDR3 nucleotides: TGTGCCAGCAGCTCGTCTAGCGGGGGGCTCTACAATGAGCAGTTCTTC.

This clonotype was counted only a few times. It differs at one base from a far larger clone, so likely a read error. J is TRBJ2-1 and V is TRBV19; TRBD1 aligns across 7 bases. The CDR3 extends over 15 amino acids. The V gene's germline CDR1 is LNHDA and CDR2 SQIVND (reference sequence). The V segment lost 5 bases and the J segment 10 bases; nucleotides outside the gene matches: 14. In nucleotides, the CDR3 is TGTGCCAGTAGTGCCCCCTTGACAGGGCGCGACGAGCAGTTCTTC. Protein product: CASSAPLTGRDEQFF.

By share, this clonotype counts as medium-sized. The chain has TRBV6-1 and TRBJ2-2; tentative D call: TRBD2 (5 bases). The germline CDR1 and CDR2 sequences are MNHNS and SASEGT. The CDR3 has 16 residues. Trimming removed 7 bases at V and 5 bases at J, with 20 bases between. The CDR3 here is CASTEGVLRGTGELFF. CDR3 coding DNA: TGTGCCAGCACCGAGGGAGTTCTCCGAGGGACCGGGGAGCTGTTTTTT.

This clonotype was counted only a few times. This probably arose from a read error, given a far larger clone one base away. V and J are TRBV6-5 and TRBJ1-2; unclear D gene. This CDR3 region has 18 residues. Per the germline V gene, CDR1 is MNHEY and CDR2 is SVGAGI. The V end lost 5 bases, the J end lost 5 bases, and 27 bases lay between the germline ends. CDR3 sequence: CASSESSLNIHPLYGYTF. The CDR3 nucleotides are TGTGCCAGCAGTGAGTCAAGTCTTAATATTCACCCACTTTATGGCTACACCTTC.

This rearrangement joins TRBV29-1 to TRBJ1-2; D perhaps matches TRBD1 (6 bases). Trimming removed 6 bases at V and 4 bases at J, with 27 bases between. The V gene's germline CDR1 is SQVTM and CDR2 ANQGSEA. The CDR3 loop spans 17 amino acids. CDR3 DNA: TGCAGCGTAATGGGGGCCTACACCGGGGGATCGAGCTATGGCTACACCTTC. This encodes CSVMGAYTGGSSYGYTF.

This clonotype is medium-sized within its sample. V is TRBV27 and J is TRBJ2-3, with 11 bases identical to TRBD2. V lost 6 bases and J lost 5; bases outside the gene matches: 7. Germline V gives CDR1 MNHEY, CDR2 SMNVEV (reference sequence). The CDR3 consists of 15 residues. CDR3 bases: TGTGCCAGCAGCCCAACTAGCGGGGGTGGAGATACGCAGTATTTT. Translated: CASSPTSGGGDTQYF.

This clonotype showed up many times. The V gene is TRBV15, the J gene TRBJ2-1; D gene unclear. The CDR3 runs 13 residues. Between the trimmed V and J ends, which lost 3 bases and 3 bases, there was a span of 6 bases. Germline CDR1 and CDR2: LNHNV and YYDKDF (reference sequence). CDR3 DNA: TGTGCCACCAGCAGTGGGATCTACAATGAGCAGTTCTTC. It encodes CATSSGIYNEQFF.

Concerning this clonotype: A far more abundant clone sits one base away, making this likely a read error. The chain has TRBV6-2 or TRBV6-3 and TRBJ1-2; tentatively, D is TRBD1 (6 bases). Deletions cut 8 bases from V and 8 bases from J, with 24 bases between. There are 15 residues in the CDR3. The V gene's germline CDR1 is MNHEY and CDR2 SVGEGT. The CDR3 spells CASRPTPYREDGYTF. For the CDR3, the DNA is TGTGCCAGCCGCCCTACTCCCTACAGGGAGGACGGCTACACCTTC.

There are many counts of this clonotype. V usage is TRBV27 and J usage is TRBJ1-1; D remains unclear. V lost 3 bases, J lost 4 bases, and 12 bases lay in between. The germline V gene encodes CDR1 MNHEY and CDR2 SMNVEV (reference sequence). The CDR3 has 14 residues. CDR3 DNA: TGTGCCAGCAGTTTGAACTACCTGGGCACTGAAGCTTTCTTT. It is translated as CASSLNYLGTEAFF.

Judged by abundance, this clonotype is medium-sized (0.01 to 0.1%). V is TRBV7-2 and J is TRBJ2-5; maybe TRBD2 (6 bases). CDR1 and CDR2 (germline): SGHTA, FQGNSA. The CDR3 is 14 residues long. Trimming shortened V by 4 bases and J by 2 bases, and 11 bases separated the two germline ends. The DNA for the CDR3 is TGTGCCAGCAGCTCCGCGGGACTTCAAGAGACCCAGTACTTC. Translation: CASSSAGLQETQYF. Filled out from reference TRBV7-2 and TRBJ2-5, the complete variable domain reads GAGVSQSPSNKVTEKGKDVELRCDPISGHTALYWYRQSLGQGLEFLIYFQGNSAPDKSGLPSDRFSAERTGGSVSTLTIQRTQQEDSAVYLCASSSAGLQETQYFGPGTRLLVL.